This TCR beta chain was found in a study of T cell responses to AZD1222 COVID-19 vaccine. Profiled with immunoSEQ multiplex PCR; TCRdb holds only in-frame clones, not every one. Counted here are about 140,000 clones, roughly 93% occurring once; the ten biggest clones make up approximately 0.9%. Sequencing used peripheral blood, obtained on day 0 of MenACWY control vaccination. This sequence was found in an adult in good health.

CDR3 DNA: TGTGCCAGCTCACCACAGGGGCCCGAAGGTAATGAAAAACTGTTTTTT. Translated, it gives CASSPQGPEGNEKLFF. V usage is TRBV18 and J usage is TRBJ1-4, with TRBD1 as a possible D gene (5 bases). The CDR3 has 16 residues. Germline V CDR1 and CDR2: KGHSH, LQKENI. V was pared by 1 base and J by 4 bases, with 13 bases between.